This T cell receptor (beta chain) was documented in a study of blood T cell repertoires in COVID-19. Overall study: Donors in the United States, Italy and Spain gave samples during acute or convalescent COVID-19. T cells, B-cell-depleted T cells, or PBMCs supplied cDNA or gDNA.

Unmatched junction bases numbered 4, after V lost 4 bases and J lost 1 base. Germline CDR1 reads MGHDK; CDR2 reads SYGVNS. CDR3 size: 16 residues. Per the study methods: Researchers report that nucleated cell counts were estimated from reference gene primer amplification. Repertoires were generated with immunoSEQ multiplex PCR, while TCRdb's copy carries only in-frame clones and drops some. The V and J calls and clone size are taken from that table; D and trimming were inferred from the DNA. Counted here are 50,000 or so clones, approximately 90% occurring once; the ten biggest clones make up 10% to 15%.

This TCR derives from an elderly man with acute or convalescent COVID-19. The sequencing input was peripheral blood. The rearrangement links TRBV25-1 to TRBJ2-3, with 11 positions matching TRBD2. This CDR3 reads CASSGLAGWGTDTQYF. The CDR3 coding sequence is TGTGCCAGCAGTGGACTAGCGGGATGGGGCACAGATACGCAGTATTTT.